This T cell receptor (beta chain) is from a study of blood T cells in healthy people across ages. The authors ran a second PCR of roughly 6 to 12 cycles using a sample-barcoded 5' primer and a J-beta primer mix. TCRdb reprocessed the 5' RACE reads via MiXCR and lists one record per CDR3 protein. The sample records hundreds of thousands of distinct CDR3 sequences, around 54% being singletons. Every donor provided roughly 9.1 milliliters of peripheral blood. The CDR3 loop spans 17 amino acids. Germline CDR1 is MNHEY and CDR2 is SVGAGI. With 0 bases clipped from V and 9 bases from J, the junction kept 10 bases outside the gene matches.

The clonotype was recovered from a man in his 60s in good health. The gene calls are TRBV6-5 and TRBJ2-1; 11 bases are a match to TRBD2. Input material: blood. The CDR3 region has the DNA TGTGCCAGCAGTTACTCCGGTAGCGGGGGGGCCCTGGGTGAGCAGTTCTTC. It codes for CASSYSGSGGALGEQFF.